The 12 T cell receptor beta chains presented below share a single source sample, sequenced in a study of blood T cell repertoires in COVID-19. Clones were sequenced by immunoSEQ multiplex PCR, and TCRdb holds only the in-frame ones, with some missing. The sample holds approximately 180,000 clones; approximately 85% are singletons and the top ten take under 3.5%. Sequences were obtained from peripheral blood. These receptors were taken from a man aged 55 to 69 with acute or convalescent COVID-19.

The rearrangement uses TRBV4-1 and TRBJ2-3; maybe TRBD1 (6 bases). Trimming took 1 base from V and 3 from J, leaving 11 bases between them. Looked up from germline, CDR1 is MGHRA and CDR2 is YSYEKL. The CDR3 is 15 amino acids. The CDR3 protein is CASSQAGGLTDTQYF. CDR3 coding DNA: TGCGCCAGCAGCCAAGCTGGGGGCCTTACAGATACGCAGTATTTT.

This clone is a singleton in its sample. The chain is built from TRBV5-1 and TRBJ2-3; 8 nucleotides match TRBD2. The germline V gene encodes CDR1 SGHRS and CDR2 YFSETQ. With V trimmed by 4 bases and J by 4 bases, 11 bases remained unmatched. The length of the CDR3 is 16 residues. The DNA of the CDR3 is TGCGCCAGCAGCCCCAGAGGTAGCGGGACATCAGATACGCAGTATTTT. Translation: CASSPRGSGTSDTQYF.

The CDR3 region is CATSERDTIYF. The DNA for the CDR3 is TGTGCCACCAGTGAGAGAGACACCATATATTTT. This rearrangement joins TRBV24-1 to TRBJ1-3; D unclear. In germline, CDR1 is KGHDR, CDR2 SFDVKD. This CDR3 comprises 11 residues. V was shortened by 4 bases and J by 8 bases, with 5 bases between the two germline ends.

J is TRBJ2-7 and V is TRBV21-1; TRBD2, the D gene given by the table, was not confirmed from the DNA. TRBV21-1 is given as a pseudogene. The CDR3 covers 17 residues. CDR3: CASSPKTSGKSSYEQYF. DNA of the CDR3: TGTGCCAGCAGCCCCAAGACTAGCGGGAAAAGCTCCTACGAGCAGTACTTC.

Sample share makes this clone medium-sized (0.01 to 0.1%). This rearrangement joins TRBV7-3 to TRBJ2-7; 7 bases agree with TRBD2. Unmatched junction bases numbered 5, after V lost 2 bases and J lost 7 bases. The CDR3 is 13 amino acids. Germline V gene data show CDR1 as SGHTA and CDR2 as FQGTGA. For the CDR3, the DNA is TGTGCCAGCAGCTTAGCGGGAGCGGGGGAGCAGTACTTC. Residues: CASSLAGAGEQYF.

The J gene is TRBJ2-3, the V gene TRBV11-2, with TRBD2 as a possible D gene (6 bases). The length of the CDR3 is 15 residues. Trimming shortened V by 7 bases and J by 2 bases, and 16 bases separated the two germline ends. Germline V gene lookup returns CDR1 SGHAT and CDR2 FQNNGV. CDR3 sequence: CASIHRAGITDTQYF. Here the CDR3 DNA reads TGTGCCAGCATCCACCGGGCGGGGATCACAGATACGCAGTATTTT.

The chain combines TRBV6-2 or TRBV6-3 with TRBJ2-5, with a tentative D call TRBD2 (5 bases). The V end was cut by 2 bases, the J end by 3 bases, with 13 bases between. The V gene's germline CDR1 is MNHEY and CDR2 SVGEGT. The CDR3 runs to 15 residues. CDR3 nucleotides: TGTGCCAGCAGTTACCGGGGAGCGATTAAAGAGACCCAGTACTTC. This encodes CASSYRGAIKETQYF.

This chain uses TRBV6-1 with TRBJ2-7, with D possibly TRBD2 on 5 matching bases. This CDR3 is 16 amino acids long. Trimming shortened V by 0 bases and J by 0 bases, and 12 bases separated the two germline ends. Germline V CDR1 and CDR2: MNHNS, SASEGT. The CDR3 DNA reads as TGTGCCAGCAGTGAAGCGTCTGGCGGGCCCTCCTACGAGCAGTACTTC. Translation: CASSEASGGPSYEQYF.

The chain is built from TRBV5-1 and TRBJ2-1; 11 nucleotides agree with TRBD1. CDR1 and CDR2 from the germline V gene are SGHRS and YFSETQ. V shed 4 bases, J shed 0 bases, and the junction held 3 bases outside the gene matches. The CDR3 spans 16 residues. CDR3 in amino acids: CASSPGTGGSYNEQFF. The DNA for the CDR3 is TGCGCCAGCAGCCCCGGGACAGGGGGCTCCTACAATGAGCAGTTCTTC.

The rearrangement links TRBV28 to TRBJ2-1; 9 nucleotides agree with TRBD1. Unmatched junction bases numbered 24, after V lost 7 bases and J lost 8 bases. Germline V gives CDR1 MDHEN, CDR2 SYDVKM. The length of the CDR3 is 19 residues. CDR3 sequence (DNA): TGTGCCAGCACAAGCGGTGGGACAGGGCTTGGCCGGGGGGCTTATGAGCAGTTCTTC. Protein sequence: CASTSGGTGLGRGAYEQFF.

This clone was counted once. The V call is TRBV27, the J call TRBJ2-7; 12 nucleotides agree with TRBD1. V was pared by 3 bases and J by 3 bases, with 3 bases of the junction left unmatched. This CDR3 comprises 15 residues. Germline-derived CDR1 and CDR2 are MNHEY and SMNVEV (reference sequence). This CDR3 reads CASSFRDRGHYEQYF. As DNA, the CDR3 is TGTGCCAGCAGTTTCCGGGACAGGGGGCACTACGAGCAGTACTTC.

There are a few counts of this clone. The chain uses TRBV6-5 and TRBJ1-6, with 7 bases aligning to TRBD1. J gave up 7 bases and V 6 bases, and 3 bases lay outside the gene matches. The CDR3 is made up of 13 amino acids. The germline V gene has CDR1 MNHEY and CDR2 SVGAGI. CDR3 DNA: TGTGCCAGCAGGACAGGGACGAATTCACCCCTCCACTTT. Its translation: CASRTGTNSPLHF.